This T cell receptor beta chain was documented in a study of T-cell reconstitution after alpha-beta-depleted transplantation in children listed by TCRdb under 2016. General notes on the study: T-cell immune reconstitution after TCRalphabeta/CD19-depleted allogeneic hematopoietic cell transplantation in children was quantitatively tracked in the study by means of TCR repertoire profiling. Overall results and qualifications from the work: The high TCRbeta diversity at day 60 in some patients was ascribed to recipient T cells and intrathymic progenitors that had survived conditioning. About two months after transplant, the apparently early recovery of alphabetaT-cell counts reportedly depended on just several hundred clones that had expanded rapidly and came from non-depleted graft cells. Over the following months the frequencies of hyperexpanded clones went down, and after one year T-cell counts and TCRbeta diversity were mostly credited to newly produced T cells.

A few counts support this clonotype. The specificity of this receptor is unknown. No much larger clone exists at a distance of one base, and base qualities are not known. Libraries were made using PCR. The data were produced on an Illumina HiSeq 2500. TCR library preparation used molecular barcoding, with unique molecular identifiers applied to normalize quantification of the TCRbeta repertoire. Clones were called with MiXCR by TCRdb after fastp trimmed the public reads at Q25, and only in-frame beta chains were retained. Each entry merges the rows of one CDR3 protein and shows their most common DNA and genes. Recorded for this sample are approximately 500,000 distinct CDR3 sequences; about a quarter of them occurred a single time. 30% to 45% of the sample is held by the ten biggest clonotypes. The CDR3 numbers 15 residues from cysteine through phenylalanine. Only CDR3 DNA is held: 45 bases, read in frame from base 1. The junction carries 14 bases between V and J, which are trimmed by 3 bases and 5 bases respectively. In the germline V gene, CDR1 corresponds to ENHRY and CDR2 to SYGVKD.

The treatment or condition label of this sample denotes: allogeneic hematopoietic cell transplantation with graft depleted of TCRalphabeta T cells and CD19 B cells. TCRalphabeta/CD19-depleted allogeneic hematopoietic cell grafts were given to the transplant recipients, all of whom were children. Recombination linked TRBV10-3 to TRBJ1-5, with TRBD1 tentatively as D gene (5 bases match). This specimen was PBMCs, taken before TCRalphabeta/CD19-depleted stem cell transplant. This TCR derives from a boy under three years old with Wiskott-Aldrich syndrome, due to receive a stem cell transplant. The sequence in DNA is TGTGCCATCAGTGATAGCAACCGGGGGTATCAGCCCCAGCATTTT. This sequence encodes CAISDSNRGYQPQHF.